The T cell receptor (beta chain) under discussion was sequenced for a study of T cells in women clearing cervical HPV infection listed by TCRdb under 2018. About the investigation overall: Cases were about two dozen women with histologically confirmed HPV16-related CIN3 or worse, including a couple of invasive cancers. Controls were around 24 women whose single incident HPV16 infection cleared within 12 months without precancer or cancer developing. Blood from cases was collected at the visit where the lesion was first found, while blood from controls was collected once the infection could no longer be detected. For cases, a median interval of roughly 150 days, with an interquartile range of 90 to 200 days, was observed between lesion detection and blood sampling. Because only a few women had HLA typing data, the possibility that HLA type acted as a confounder could not be ruled out. This exploratory proof-of-principle case-control study, nested within the Guanacaste HPV Natural History Study in Costa Rica, compared TCR repertoires among women with different cervical HPV16 outcomes. Cases and controls were matched on age within five years and on year of sample collection. Cases had a median age of almost 35 years compared with 38 for controls, and baseline characteristics showed no significant differences between the groups. The parent cohort enrolled roughly 9,300 women aged 18 or older in Guanacaste, Costa Rica, in about 1992 to 1994 and followed the women for 6 to 7 years. Five blinded duplicates per group were added as quality controls, giving about 60 samples: 50 participants and around ten replicates.

Paper-wide results and their limitations: By combining richness with V gene abundances, random forest classifiers separated cases from controls with an estimated AUC of about 0.82. Cases had lower TRBV6-7 relative abundance than controls (0.11% versus 0.16%; Bonferroni P = 0.0008). Because of the cross-sectional design, the study could not determine whether the associations came before infection or resulted from infection, and neither effector/memory subsets nor HPV-specific T cells were isolated. Significantly higher TCR repertoire richness was observed in CIN3+ cases than in controls across sequencing depths, whereas no difference in evenness was found. Because the number of T cells in each sample was unknown, differences in richness could reflect differing T-cell content rather than repertoire biology.

Every participant had a single incident cervical HPV16 infection, and prevalent HPV16 infections were excluded. Cervical HPV DNA was detected with MY09/MY11 PCR, and genotyping was done by dot-blot hybridization. Fifteen mL of heparinized blood were centrifuged, and the buffy coat was aliquoted, frozen at -30°C, then stored at -80°C. Genomic DNA was extracted from buffy coat specimens using QIAGEN kits. TCR beta CDR3 regions were amplified by multiplex PCR from an average of roughly 1,200 ng genomic DNA per sample using the immunoSEQ assay. To correct primer bias, the assay used a complete synthetic TCR repertoire to set an amplification baseline. The amplicons were sequenced on the Illumina platform. Per the original workflow: Sequence errors were corrected by clustering with frequency ratios and a modified nearest-neighbor algorithm, and the sequences were then analyzed in the immunoSEQ Analyzer using IMGT gene definitions. At each rarefaction depth, TCR richness and evenness were averaged over 20 rarefaction repeats, and samples with fewer sequences than the depth were excluded. Wilcoxon rank sum tests with FDR correction were used to compare V, D and J gene relative abundances between the groups. An intraclass correlation of around 96% for TCR richness and an average of about 73% across 66 gene segments were obtained from the blinded duplicates. The immuneACCESS repertoire file appears here via TCRdb, limited to in-frame rearrangements. These files lack a portion of the clones; in checked studies, under half of the deficit traces to unresolved V genes, and the cause of the others is not known. D and trimming were read from the DNA, whereas the V and J calls and clone size are those reported in that table. This sample's table lists 13,000 to 15,000 clones. Jointly, the top ten make up about a fifth of the sample.

Its CDR3 holds 15 amino acids, cysteine through phenylalanine. The DNA covers only part of the CDR3, 36 bases in frame from base 1. From a lookup of the germline V gene, CDR1 and CDR2 are SGHTA and FQGNSA. Points on this clone: The antigen it binds to is not known. A read error may account for a junction end that differs from germline. The read terminates 3 residues ahead of where the CDR3 ends, so the germline J gene completes it. Other DNA sequences of this sample code for an identical CDR3.

The clonotype originates from a woman between 18 and 69 years old with a cervical HPV16 infection that either progressed to CIN3+ or cleared (not recorded which). The chain is made from TRBV7-2 and TRBJ1-3; tentative D gene TRBD1, with 5 bases matching. Material: blood buffy coat. The CDR3 in this case is CASSRQMSSGNTIYF. The CDR3 bases that were read are TGTGCCAGCAGCCGACAGATGAGCTCTGGAAACACA.